Listed below are T cell receptor beta chains from one sample, sequenced in a study of regulatory dendritic cells for organ transplantation. Profiled with immunoSEQ multiplex PCR; TCRdb holds only in-frame clones, not every one. In the table there are 20,000 to 25,000 clones, 74% of which are singletons. Source material: memory CD4+ T cells from blood. The receptors shown here come from a human donor in good health. Both conserved end residues are part of each CDR3. The D gene is left open where the match is weak. Rows may omit the clone size; those that give it use once, few, many or a size class.

clone size	J gene	V gene	CDR3 length	D gene	CDR3 protein	CDR3 DNA
few	TRBJ2-3	TRBV9	15	NA	CASSVKGGGTDTQYF	TGTGCCAGCAGCGTAAAGGGGGGGGGCACAGATACGCAGTATTTT
NA	TRBJ1-2	TRBV9	15	NA	CASSPGAGMGGGYTF	TGTGCCAGCAGCCCAGGAGCAGGGATGGGGGGAGGCTACACCTTC
NA	TRBJ2-3	TRBV9	16	TRBD2	CASSSGGSGGGDTQYF	TGTGCCAGCAGCTCCGGTGGTAGCGGGGGAGGAGATACGCAGTATTTT
NA	TRBJ2-3	TRBV7-9	17	TRBD2	CASSPGTSGGAKDTQYF	TGTGCCAGCAGCCCCGGGACTAGCGGGGGGGCGAAAGATACGCAGTATTTT
NA	TRBJ1-1	TRBV4-2	15	TRBD1	CASSRLGQLNTEAFF	TGTGCCAGCAGCCGATTGGGACAGCTGAACACTGAAGCTTTCTTT
NA	TRBJ2-3	TRBV9	17	TRBD2	CASSVGLAGVGADTQYF	TGTGCCAGCAGCGTAGGACTAGCGGGGGTGGGCGCAGATACGCAGTATTTT
NA	TRBJ1-5	TRBV6-5	14	NA	CASSPRGSNQPQHF	TGTGCCAGCAGTCCGAGGGGGAGCAATCAGCCCCAGCATTTT
NA	TRBJ2-7	TRBV19	13	TRBD1	CASSVGQGNEQYF	TGTGCCAGTAGTGTCGGACAGGGGAACGAGCAGTACTTC
NA	TRBJ2-5	TRBV7-8	15	TRBD1	CASSRRTGRKETQYF	TGTGCCAGCAGCCGGCGGACAGGGAGGAAAGAGACCCAGTACTTC
few	TRBJ1-2	TRBV7-2	14	TRBD1	CASGNRDSHYGYTF	TGTGCCAGCGGAAACAGGGACAGCCACTATGGCTACACCTTC
NA	TRBJ1-1	TRBV5-4	13	NA	CASSLESNTEAFF	TGTGCCAGCAGCTTGGAGAGCAACACTGAAGCTTTCTTT
NA	TRBJ2-5	TRBV9	15	TRBD2	CASSVDRGGRETQYF	TGTGCCAGCAGCGTAGATCGGGGGGGCAGGGAGACCCAGTACTTC
few	TRBJ1-1	TRBV7-2	14	NA	CASSLVYINTEAFF	TGTGCCAGCAGCTTAGTCTATATAAACACTGAAGCTTTCTTT
NA	TRBJ2-3	TRBV5-1	17	TRBD2	CASSLNGAGGSSDTQYF	TGCGCCAGCAGCTTGAACGGGGCGGGGGGGTCTTCAGATACGCAGTATTTT
NA	TRBJ1-4	TRBV4-3	18	NA	CASSQEIVLDPTNEKLFF	TGCGCCAGCAGCCAAGAAATAGTCCTAGACCCAACTAATGAAAAACTGTTTTTT
NA	TRBJ2-3	TRBV2	15	TRBD2	CASSATSGFTDTQYF	TGTGCCAGCAGTGCGACTAGCGGGTTCACAGATACGCAGTATTTT
NA	TRBJ2-2	TRBV11-2	14	NA	CASSLAANTGELFF	TGTGCCAGCAGCCTCGCGGCCAACACCGGGGAGCTGTTTTTT
NA	TRBJ2-3	TRBV10-3	16	TRBD2	CAISELAGGGTDTQYF	TGTGCCATCAGTGAACTGGCGGGGGGCGGCACAGATACGCAGTATTTT
NA	TRBJ2-3	TRBV7-2	13	NA	CATLLGPADTQYF	TGTGCCACCTTACTAGGCCCCGCAGATACGCAGTATTTT
NA	TRBJ1-1	TRBV4-1	15	NA	CASSQGRGGYTEAFF	TGCGCCAGCAGCCAAGGGAGGGGGGGTTACACTGAAGCTTTCTTT
NA	TRBJ1-2	TRBV28	12	NA	CASSLRNYGYTF	TGTGCCAGCAGTTTGCGTAACTATGGCTACACCTTC
NA	TRBJ2-5	TRBV5-1	16	TRBD1	CASSLGGQGARETQYF	TGCGCCAGCAGCTTGGGAGGACAGGGGGCTCGCGAGACCCAGTACTTC
once	TRBJ1-1	TRBV6-5	15	NA	CASSYGGAWNTEAFF	TGTGCCAGCAGTTACGGGGGGGCATGGAACACTGAAGCTTTCTTT
NA	TRBJ1-2	TRBV10-1	13	NA	CASSAPYGPGYTF	TGCGCCAGCAGTGCACCATATGGGCCTGGCTACACCTTC
NA	TRBJ1-1	TRBV7-2	15	TRBD1	CASSLVAGGRTEAFF	TGTGCCAGCAGCTTAGTGGCAGGGGGCAGGACTGAAGCTTTCTTT
few	TRBJ1-2	TRBV2	15	TRBD1	CASSEGAGGNYGYTF	TGTGCCAGCAGTGAAGGGGCAGGGGGCAACTATGGCTACACCTTC
NA	TRBJ2-7	TRBV29-1	12	NA	CSISTDSYEQYF	TGCAGCATCTCCACTGACTCCTACGAGCAGTACTTC
NA	TRBJ2-3	TRBV11-3	15	NA	CASTLSEREVDTQYF	TGTGCCAGCACCCTTTCGGAGAGGGAGGTGGATACGCAGTATTTT
NA	TRBJ2-5	TRBV5-8	16	TRBD1	CASSFRDRLPQETQYF	TGTGCCAGCAGCTTTCGGGACAGGTTGCCCCAAGAGACCCAGTACTTC
NA	TRBJ2-1	TRBV5-8	17	TRBD1	CASSSTTGSGAYNEQFF	TGTGCCAGCAGCTCCACGACAGGGTCAGGCGCCTACAATGAGCAGTTCTTC
NA	TRBJ2-7	TRBV4-3	15	NA	CASSRGDTSSYEQYF	TGCGCCAGCAGCCGAGGGGACACTAGCTCCTACGAGCAGTACTTC
few	TRBJ1-5	TRBV2	18	NA	CASSVLGDRSHSNQPQHF	TGTGCCAGCAGTGTCTTAGGGGATAGGAGCCATAGCAATCAGCCCCAGCATTTT
NA	TRBJ2-7	TRBV6-8	12	NA	CARTAGVGEQYF	TGTGCCAGGACGGCAGGGGTGGGCGAGCAGTACTTC
NA	TRBJ1-6	TRBV6-5	16	NA	CASSYSTGGLGSPLHF	TGTGCCAGCAGTTACTCGACGGGGGGACTCGGCTCACCCCTCCACTTT
NA	TRBJ1-5	TRBV6-1	12	NA	CASRPHSSPQHF	TGTGCCAGCAGACCTCACTCCTCTCCCCAGCATTTT
NA	TRBJ2-5	TRBV7-2	15	NA	CASSLSVANWETQYF	TGTGCCAGCAGCTTAAGTGTAGCCAACTGGGAGACCCAGTACTTC
NA	TRBJ2-3	TRBV11-3	15	TRBD1	CASRAGTGGTDTQYF	TGTGCCAGCAGGGCCGGGACAGGGGGCACAGATACGCAGTATTTT
NA	TRBJ2-3	TRBV7-2	18	TRBD2	CASSLLGLAGGRTDTQYF	TGTGCCAGCAGCTTATTAGGGCTAGCGGGGGGTCGCACAGATACGCAGTATTTT
NA	TRBJ2-3	TRBV7-2	15	NA	CASSPRLASTDTQYF	TGTGCCAGCAGCCCACGACTCGCTAGCACAGATACGCAGTATTTT
NA	TRBJ2-7	TRBV2	14	NA	CASSEGSTTYEQYF	TGTGCCAGCAGTGAGGGGAGTACTACCTACGAGCAGTACTTC
NA	TRBJ1-2	TRBV6-6	14	TRBD1	CASSYPDRGNGYTF	TGTGCCAGCAGTTACCCGGACAGGGGGAATGGCTACACCTTC
NA	TRBJ2-6	TRBV19	16	NA	CASRSQGHSGANVLTF	TGTGCCAGTAGGAGTCAGGGACACTCTGGGGCCAACGTCCTGACTTTC
NA	TRBJ2-3	TRBV4-3	15	TRBD2	CASRPRGGATDTQYF	TGCGCCAGCAGGCCCCGCGGGGGGGCGACAGATACGCAGTATTTT
NA	TRBJ1-3	TRBV19	13	NA	CASSISSGNTIYF	TGTGCCAGTAGTATCTCCTCTGGAAACACCATATATTTT
NA	TRBJ2-5	TRBV5-6	12	NA	CASSLLQETQYF	TGTGCCAGCAGCTTGCTCCAAGAGACCCAGTACTTC
few	TRBJ1-2	TRBV6-5	15	TRBD1	CASRPTTGGNYGYTF	TGTGCCAGCAGGCCTACGACAGGGGGGAACTATGGCTACACCTTC
once	TRBJ1-5	TRBV7-2	15	TRBD1	CASSLRTGKNQPQHF	TGTGCCAGCAGCTTAAGGACAGGGAAGAATCAGCCCCAGCATTTT
NA	TRBJ1-2	TRBV5-6	17	NA	CASSLGQRNPIIYGYTF	TGTGCCAGCAGCTTGGGACAGAGGAACCCCATTATCTATGGCTACACCTTC
NA	TRBJ1-2	TRBV19	15	NA	CASSSNIRNNYGYTF	TGTGCCAGTAGTAGCAACATTCGAAATAACTATGGCTACACCTTC
NA	TRBJ1-3	TRBV29-1	12	NA	CSVMSSGNTIYF	TGCAGCGTTATGAGCTCTGGAAACACCATATATTTT
NA	TRBJ2-2	TRBV5-8	17	TRBD1	CASGSHPTGGRTGELFF	TGTGCCAGCGGTTCCCACCCGACAGGGGGTCGCACCGGGGAGCTGTTTTTT
few	TRBJ1-1	TRBV5-1	15	TRBD1	CASSLDRDRVPEAFF	TGCGCCAGCAGCTTGGATCGCGACAGGGTCCCTGAAGCTTTCTTT